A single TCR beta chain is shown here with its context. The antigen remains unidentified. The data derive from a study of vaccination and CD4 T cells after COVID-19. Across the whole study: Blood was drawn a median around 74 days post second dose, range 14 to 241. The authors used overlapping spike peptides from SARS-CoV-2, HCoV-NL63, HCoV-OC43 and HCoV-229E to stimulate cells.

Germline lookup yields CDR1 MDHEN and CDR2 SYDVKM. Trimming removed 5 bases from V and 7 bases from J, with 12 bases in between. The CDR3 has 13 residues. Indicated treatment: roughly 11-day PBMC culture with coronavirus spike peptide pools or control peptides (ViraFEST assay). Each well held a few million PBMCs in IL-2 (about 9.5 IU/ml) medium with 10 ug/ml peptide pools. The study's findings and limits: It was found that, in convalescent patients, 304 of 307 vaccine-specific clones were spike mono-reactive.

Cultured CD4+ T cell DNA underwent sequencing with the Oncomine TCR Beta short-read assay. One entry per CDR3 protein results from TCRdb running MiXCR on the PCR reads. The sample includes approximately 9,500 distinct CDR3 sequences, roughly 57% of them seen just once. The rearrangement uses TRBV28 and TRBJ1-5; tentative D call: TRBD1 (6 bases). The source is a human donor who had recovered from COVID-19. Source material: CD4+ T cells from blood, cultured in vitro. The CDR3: CASSVTGPQPQHF. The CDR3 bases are TGTGCCAGCAGTGTAACAGGGCCGCAGCCCCAGCATTTT.